This T cell receptor beta chain appears in the sequencing data of a study of control samples from healthy donors and cancer patients (dated by TCRdb to the early 2020s). The library was prepared using the immunoSEQ multiplex PCR assay. Entries here come from immuneACCESS through TCRdb and include only in-frame sequences with V and J called. Some clones fail to appear in such tables; in the studies checked, an unresolved V gene covers under half of the shortfall, and the cause of the remainder is unknown. The sample contains about 110,000 clones, around 89% of them found a single time. The top ten constitute around 17% of the sample. As for this clone: Its antigen specificity is not known. The record has no base qualities; no much larger clone is one base away.

The CDR3 spans 11 residues, from the cysteine through the phenylalanine. CDR3 DNA is the only sequence kept; it has 33 bases, read in frame from the first base. Per the germline V gene, MGHDK is the CDR1 and SYGVNS is the CDR2. Trimming removed 4 bases from V and 4 bases from J, leaving 2 bases between the germline ends. This sequence was found in a woman aged 45-60 years in good health. Recombination joined TRBV25-1 with TRBJ2-1; the D segment cannot be called with confidence. The specimen was blood. The CDR3 has the sequence CASSGYNEQFF. The DNA sequence is as follows: TGTGCCAGCAGTGGGTACAATGAGCAGTTCTTC. This CDR3, with the reference TRBV25-1 and TRBJ2-1 proteins standing in past its ends, gives the full variable domain EADIYQTPRYLVIGTGKKITLECSQTMGHDKMYWYQQDPGMELHLIHYSYGVNSTEKGDLSSESTVSRIRTEHFPLTLESARPSHTSQYLCASSGYNEQFFGPGTRLTVL.